The rows below give T cell receptor beta chains drawn from one sample of a study of low-dose radiotherapy and immunotherapy resistance in tumors. TCRdb redid the calling of the reads with MiXCR, one entry per CDR3 protein. The sample holds some 45,000 distinct CDR3 sequences; about 12% are singletons and the top ten take approximately 6.2%. This specimen consisted of PBMCs, obtained before treatment. These receptors came from a female donor with ovarian cancer. The CDR3 runs from the conserved cysteine through the conserved F or W. The D gene is left open where the match is weak. Rows may omit the clone size; those that give it use once, few, many or a size class.

TRBJ2-5	many	TRBV19	TRBD2	CASSIAGQETQYF	TGTGCCAGCAGCATAGCGGGACAAGAGACCCAGTACTTC
TRBJ2-5	many	TRBV12-3/TRBV12-4	.	CASSLPGLETQYF	TGTGCCAGCAGTTTACCCGGGTTGGAGACCCAGTACTTC
TRBJ1-2	many	TRBV20-1	.	CSANTGYGYTF	TGCAGTGCTAACACGGGGTATGGCTACACCTTC
TRBJ2-7	few	TRBV19	.	CASSPPGTLTYEQYF	TGTGCCAGTAGCCCCCCCGGGACACTCACCTACGAGCAGTACTTC
TRBJ2-3	few	TRBV3-1	TRBD2	CASSGTRADTQYF	TGTGCCAGCAGTGGGACTAGGGCTGATACGCAGTATTTT
TRBJ2-3	many	TRBV29-1	.	CSGEGGTDTQYF	TGCAGCGGGGAGGGGGGCACAGATACGCAGTATTTT
TRBJ1-5	many	TRBV19	.	CASSAAELSQPQHF	TGTGCCAGTAGTGCCGCGGAGTTGAGTCAGCCCCAGCATTTT
TRBJ1-2	many	TRBV29-1	.	CSVEDQSGEDTF	TGCAGCGTTGAAGATCAATCGGGGGAGGACACCTTC
TRBJ1-2	many	TRBV6-5	.	CASRRLNFGDSKGGGYTF	TGTGCCAGCAGGCGATTAAACTTCGGTGATAGTAAGGGAGGGGGCTACACCTTC
TRBJ1-1	.	TRBV6-5	.	CASSYRRDWKNTEAFF	TGTGCCAGCAGTTACCGGAGGGATTGGAAGAACACTGAAGCTTTCTTT
TRBJ1-1	many	TRBV3-1	.	CASSPGLYTEAFF	TGTGCCAGCAGCCCCGGACTATACACTGAAGCTTTCTTT
TRBJ1-4	many	TRBV2	.	CASSVETAQRDEKLFF	TGTGCCAGCAGTGTGGAGACCGCCCAGAGGGACGAAAAACTGTTTTTT
TRBJ1-5	many	TRBV4-1	.	CASSRTGGGNQPQHF	TGCGCCAGCAGCCGAACCGGAGGAGGCAATCAGCCCCAGCATTTT
TRBJ1-1	many	TRBV6-2/TRBV6-3	.	CASSYGYTEAFF	TGTGCCAGCAGTTATGGCTACACTGAAGCTTTCTTT
TRBJ2-3	.	TRBV5-4	.	CASSFLADTQYF	TGTGCCAGCAGTTTTCTCGCAGATACGCAGTATTTT
TRBJ2-1	many	TRBV30	TRBD2	CAWSLLGASGRASEQFF	TGTGCCTGGAGTCTACTGGGTGCAAGCGGGAGGGCCAGTGAGCAGTTCTTC
TRBJ2-2	.	TRBV5-1	.	CASSTGQGNTGELFFF	.
TRBJ2-5	many	TRBV28	.	CATKPGHKQETQYF	TGTGCCACGAAACCGGGACACAAGCAAGAGACCCAGTACTTC
TRBJ2-1	many	TRBV28	.	CASSHPPVAEKRLASYNEQFF	TGTGCCAGCAGCCACCCCCCGGTGGCGGAAAAGCGGTTGGCCTCCTACAATGAGCAGTTCTTC
TRBJ2-4	many	TRBV6-9	TRBD2	CASSFIAGGPGNIQYF	TGTGCCAGCAGTTTTATCGCGGGGGGGCCAGGAAACATTCAGTACTTC
TRBJ2-5	many	TRBV29-1	TRBD1	CSEVQGAETQYF	TGCAGCGAGGTACAGGGGGCAGAGACCCAGTACTTC
TRBJ2-5	.	TRBV10-3	.	CAISEGRFQETQYF	TGTGCCATCAGTGAGGGACGGTTCCAAGAGACCCAGTACTTC
TRBJ2-1	.	TRBV5-1	TRBD1	CASSLEGGGGNEQFF	TGCGCCAGCAGCTTGGAAGGGGGCGGTGGCAATGAGCAGTTCTTC
TRBJ2-1	few	TRBV5-1	.	CASSLVPGLEQFF	TGCGCCAGCAGCTTGGTCCCAGGGCTTGAGCAGTTCTTC
TRBJ2-3	many	TRBV19	.	CASSRSDTQYF	TGTGCCAGTAGTCGCTCAGATACGCAGTATTTT
TRBJ2-5	many	TRBV29-1	.	CSVARGLQETQYF	TGCAGCGTTGCCAGGGGACTCCAAGAGACCCAGTACTTC
TRBJ2-1	many	TRBV12-3/TRBV12-4	.	CASKRDSSSYNEQFF	TGTGCCAGCAAGCGGGACAGCTCTTCCTACAATGAGCAGTTCTTC
TRBJ2-5	many	TRBV11-2	.	CASSAGLAETQYF	TGTGCCAGCAGCGCAGGACTCGCAGAGACCCAGTACTTC
TRBJ2-5	few	TRBV12-5	.	CASGLPGVETQYF	TGTGCTAGTGGTTTGCCCGGCGTGGAGACCCAGTACTTC
TRBJ2-3	many	TRBV29-1	TRBD2	CSVEGQRGGPTDTQYF	TGCAGCGTTGAAGGGCAGCGGGGGGGTCCCACAGATACGCAGTATTTT
TRBJ2-7	few	TRBV18	.	CASSPPLTSCEQYF	TGTGCCAGCTCACCACCGCTGACTTCCTGCGAGCAGTACTTC
TRBJ2-4	many	TRBV2	TRBD2	CASSPPIKLAGVAKNIQYF	TGTGCCAGCAGCCCCCCAATTAAACTAGCGGGGGTAGCCAAAAACATTCAGTACTTC
TRBJ1-5	many	TRBV20-1	TRBD1	CSVSKGTGGYSNQPQHF	TGCAGTGTTAGTAAGGGGACAGGGGGCTATAGCAATCAGCCCCAGCATTTT
TRBJ2-3	many	TRBV5-1	.	CASLAQGRGGTDTQYF	TGCGCCAGCTTGGCTCAGGGTAGAGGTGGCACAGATACGCAGTATTTT
TRBJ2-3	many	TRBV13	.	CASSPLGVGQYF	TGTGCCAGCAGCCCCCTTGGGGTTGGGCAGTATTTT
TRBJ1-1	many	TRBV7-9	TRBD1	CASSLDRADTEAFF	TGTGCCAGCAGCCTTGACAGGGCGGACACTGAAGCTTTCTTT
TRBJ1-2	.	TRBV12-3/TRBV12-4	.	CASSLGAGDGYTF	TGTGCCAGCAGCTTGGGGGCAGGGGATGGCTACACCTTC
TRBJ2-1	many	TRBV29-1	TRBD1	CSALGGTGVNEQFF	TGCAGCGCCCTAGGGGGGACAGGGGTCAATGAGCAGTTCTTC
TRBJ1-2	many	TRBV30	TRBD1	CAWDGTGGRTNYGYTF	TGTGCCTGGGATGGGACAGGGGGCCGCACCAACTATGGCTACACCTTC
TRBJ1-2	many	TRBV30	.	CAWSVSGNGYTF	TGTGCCTGGAGTGTATCGGGGAATGGCTACACCTTC
TRBJ1-1	many	TRBV3-1	.	CASSQPNTEAFF	TGTGCCAGCAGCCAACCGAACACTGAAGCTTTCTTT
TRBJ2-5	many	TRBV30	.	CAWSGGAQYF	TGTGCCTGGAGTGGGGGCGCCCAGTACTTC
TRBJ2-7	many	TRBV6-1	TRBD1	CASTDRDYEQYF	TGTGCCAGCACGGACAGGGACTACGAGCAGTACTTC
TRBJ1-6	many	TRBV19	.	CASSPGASNSPLHF	TGTGCCAGTAGTCCGGGGGCGAGTAATTCACCCCTCCACTTT
TRBJ2-7	many	TRBV28	.	CATTFPGESYEQYF	TGTGCCACCACATTCCCAGGGGAGTCCTACGAGCAGTACTTC
TRBJ1-1	once	TRBV3-1	.	CASSQDGGGGTEAFF	TGTGCCAGCAGCCAAGACGGGGGCGGGGGGACTGAAGCTTTCTTT